A selection of T cell receptor beta chains follows, all from one sample in a study of blood T cell repertoires in COVID-19. Repertoires were generated with immunoSEQ multiplex PCR, while TCRdb's copy carries only in-frame clones and drops some. The sample holds some 150,000 clones, 84% seen once. Material for sequencing was PBMCs or T cells enriched from blood (not recorded which). All receptors derive from a woman between 18 and 29 years old who had been exposed to COVID-19. The CDR3 runs from the conserved cysteine through the conserved F or W. The D gene is left open where the match is weak. The listing skips clone size in some rows; elsewhere it reads once, few, many or a size class.

d_gene	len	abundance	v_gene	j_gene	CDR3aa	CDR3nt
TRBD1	15	.	TRBV19	TRBJ1-6	CASSIGQGYNSPLHF	TGTGCCAGTAGTATCGGACAGGGTTATAATTCACCCCTCCACTTT
.	15	.	TRBV2	TRBJ1-4	CASSEGAPGIEKLFF	TGTGCCAGCAGTGAAGGGGCACCGGGGATCGAAAAACTGTTTTTT
TRBD2	17	.	TRBV4-1	TRBJ2-1	CASSPGLARKRHNEQFF	TGCGCCAGCAGCCCCGGACTAGCAAGGAAGAGGCACAATGAGCAGTTCTTC
.	17	.	TRBV6-2/TRBV6-3	TRBJ2-7	CASSYSPRRLLFYEQYF	TGTGCCAGCAGTTACTCCCCCCGCCGCCTCCTATTCTACGAGCAGTACTTC
.	15	.	TRBV14	TRBJ1-2	CASSRETGALDGYTF	TGTGCCAGCAGCCGAGAAACAGGAGCCTTGGATGGCTACACCTTC
.	17	.	TRBV11-2	TRBJ2-2	CASSLVRGFTNTGELFF	TGTGCCAGCAGCTTAGTTCGGGGATTTACGAACACCGGGGAGCTGTTTTTT
TRBD1	16	.	TRBV5-1	TRBJ2-2	CASSVRQGVNTGELFF	TGCGCCAGCAGCGTCCGACAGGGCGTGAACACCGGGGAGCTGTTTTTT
.	13	.	TRBV7-8	TRBJ2-1	CASSPTRLGEQFF	TGTGCCAGCAGCCCAACTAGGTTGGGTGAGCAGTTCTTC
TRBD2	15	.	TRBV6-5	TRBJ2-1	CASSTTGLAGNEQFF	TGTGCCAGCAGTACCACGGGACTAGCGGGGAATGAGCAGTTCTTC
TRBD1	15	.	TRBV7-2	TRBJ2-5	CASSLGTGIQETQYF	TGTGCCAGCAGCTTAGGGACAGGGATCCAAGAGACCCAGTACTTC
TRBD1	13	once	TRBV19	TRBJ2-7	CASSGQGAHEQYF	TGTGCCAGTAGTGGACAGGGGGCCCACGAGCAGTACTTC
.	14	few	TRBV28	TRBJ1-5	CASSLHTSNQPQHF	TGTGCCAGCAGTTTGCACACTAGCAATCAGCCCCAGCATTTT
.	14	.	TRBV4-1	TRBJ2-7	CASSPAGQTYEQYF	TGCGCCAGCAGCCCCGCGGGACAGACCTACGAGCAGTACTTC
TRBD2	15	.	TRBV27	TRBJ2-1	CASSLSGLAGNEQFF	TGTGCCAGCAGTTTATCGGGACTAGCGGGAAATGAGCAGTTCTTC
TRBD1	15	few	TRBV5-4	TRBJ2-2	CASSPTGVTTGELFF	TGTGCCAGCAGCCCGACAGGGGTTACCACCGGGGAGCTGTTTTTT
TRBD1	15	.	TRBV28	TRBJ1-2	CASSRPGTGLYGYTF	TGTGCCAGCAGCCGTCCCGGGACAGGGCTCTATGGCTACACCTTC
TRBD2	13	once	TRBV7-2	TRBJ2-7	CASSSGPLYEQYF	TGTGCCAGCTCTAGCGGACCCCTCTACGAGCAGTACTTC
TRBD1	14	.	TRBV28	TRBJ1-1	CASSTTGGRAEAFF	TGTGCCAGCAGTACAACAGGGGGCAGGGCTGAAGCTTTCTTT
TRBD1	15	.	TRBV5-1	TRBJ1-2	CASSLDRRGNYGYTF	TGCGCCAGCAGCCTGGACAGGCGGGGAAACTATGGCTACACCTTC
.	13	once	TRBV6-2/TRBV6-3	TRBJ1-1	CASSYGQGLEAFF	TGTGCCAGCAGTTACGGGCAGGGGCTGGAAGCTTTCTTT
TRBD1	14	.	TRBV4-2	TRBJ2-7	CASSLDRNSYEQYF	TGTGCCAGCAGCCTGGACAGGAATTCCTACGAGCAGTACTTC
TRBD1	16	.	TRBV5-1	TRBJ1-2	CASSLRTGQGIDGYTF	TGCGCCAGCAGCTTAAGGACGGGACAGGGCATTGATGGCTACACCTTC
TRBD1	15	.	TRBV2	TRBJ2-1	CASKVAGTANNEQFF	TGTGCCAGCAAAGTGGCCGGGACAGCTAACAATGAGCAGTTCTTC
.	13	.	TRBV14	TRBJ2-7	CASRVTGIHEQYF	TGTGCCAGCAGAGTAACAGGGATCCACGAGCAGTACTTC
.	14	.	TRBV18	TRBJ1-5	CASSVAGRNQPQHF	TGTGCCAGCTCAGTCGCAGGGAGGAATCAGCCCCAGCATTTT
.	15	.	TRBV7-2	TRBJ1-5	CASSGGVLRNQPQHF	TGTGCCAGCAGCGGAGGGGTTCTCCGCAATCAGCCCCAGCATTTT
.	12	.	TRBV28	TRBJ1-1	CASSPLREWTFF	TGTGCCAGCAGTCCCTTGAGGGAGTGGACTTTCTTT